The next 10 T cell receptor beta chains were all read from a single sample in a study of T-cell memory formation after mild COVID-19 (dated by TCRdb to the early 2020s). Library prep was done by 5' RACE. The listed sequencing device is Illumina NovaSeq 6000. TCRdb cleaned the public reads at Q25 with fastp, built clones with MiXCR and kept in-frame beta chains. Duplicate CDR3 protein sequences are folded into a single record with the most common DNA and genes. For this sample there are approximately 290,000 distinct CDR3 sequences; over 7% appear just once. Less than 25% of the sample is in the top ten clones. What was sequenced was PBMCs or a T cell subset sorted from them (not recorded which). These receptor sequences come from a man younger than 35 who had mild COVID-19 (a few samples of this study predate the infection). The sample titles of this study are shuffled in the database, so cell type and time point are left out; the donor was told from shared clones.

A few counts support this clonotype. The CDR3 DNA is TGTGCCAGCAGCTGGGGGGGGTTCACTGAAGCTTTCTTT. This encodes CASSWGGFTEAFF. The V gene is TRBV7-8, the J gene TRBJ1-1; tentatively, D is TRBD1 (5 bases). The CDR3 consists of 13 residues. V gave up 4 bases and J gave up 4 bases, with 10 bases separating them. CDR1 SGHVS and CDR2 FQNEAQ come from the germline V gene.

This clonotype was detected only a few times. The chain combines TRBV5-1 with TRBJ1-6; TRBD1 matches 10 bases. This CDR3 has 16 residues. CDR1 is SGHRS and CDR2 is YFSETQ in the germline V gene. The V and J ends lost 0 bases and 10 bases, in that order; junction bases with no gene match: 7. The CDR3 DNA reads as TGCGCCAGCAGCTTGGCCGGGGACAGGGGTTGGTCACCCCTCCACTTT. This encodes CASSLAGDRGWSPLHF.

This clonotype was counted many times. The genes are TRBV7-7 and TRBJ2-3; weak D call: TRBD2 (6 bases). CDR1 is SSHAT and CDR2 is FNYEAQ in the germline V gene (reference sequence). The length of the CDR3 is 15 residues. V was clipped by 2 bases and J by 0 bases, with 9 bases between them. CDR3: CASSLTSSSTDTQYF. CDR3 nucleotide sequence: TGTGCCAGCAGCTTAACTAGCTCTAGCACAGATACGCAGTATTTT.

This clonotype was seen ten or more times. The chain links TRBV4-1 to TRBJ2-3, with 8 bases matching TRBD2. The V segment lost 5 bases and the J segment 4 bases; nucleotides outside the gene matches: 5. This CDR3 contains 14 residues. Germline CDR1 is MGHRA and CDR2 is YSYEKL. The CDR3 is CASSYRGGADTQYF. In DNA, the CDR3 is TGCGCCAGCAGCTATCGGGGGGGCGCAGATACGCAGTATTTT.

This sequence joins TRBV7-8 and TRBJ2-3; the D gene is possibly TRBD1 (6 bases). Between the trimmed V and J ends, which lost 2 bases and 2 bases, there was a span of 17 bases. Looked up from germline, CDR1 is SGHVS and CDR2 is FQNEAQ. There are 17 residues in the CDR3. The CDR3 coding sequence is TGTGCCAGCAGCTTAAATCACAGGGTCCTCGCCACAGATACGCAGTATTTT. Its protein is CASSLNHRVLATDTQYF. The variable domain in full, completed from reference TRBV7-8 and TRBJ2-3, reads GAGVSQSPRYKVAKRGQDVALRCDPISGHVSLFWYQQALGQGPEFLTYFQNEAQLDKSGLPSDRFFAERPEGSVSTLKIQRTQQEDSAVYLCASSLNHRVLATDTQYFGPGTRLTVL.

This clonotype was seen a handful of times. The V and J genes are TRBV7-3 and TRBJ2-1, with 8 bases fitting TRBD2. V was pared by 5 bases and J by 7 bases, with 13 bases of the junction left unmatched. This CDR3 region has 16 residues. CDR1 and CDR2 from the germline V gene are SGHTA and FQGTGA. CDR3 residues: CASSPQGGTRGNEQFF. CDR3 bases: TGTGCCAGCAGCCCCCAGGGCGGGACTAGGGGTAATGAGCAGTTCTTC.

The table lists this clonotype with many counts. Here the CDR3 reads CASSRLAVSYEQYF. In nucleotides, the CDR3 is TGTGCCAGCAGCCGACTAGCGGTTTCCTACGAGCAGTACTTC. The V and J genes are TRBV7-2 and TRBJ2-7, with 9 nucleotides matching TRBD2. CDR3 length: 14 amino acids. V gave up 5 bases and J gave up 1 base; unmatched junction bases: 3. Germline CDR1 and CDR2: SGHTA and FQGNSA.

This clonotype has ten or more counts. The CDR3 DNA reads as TGTGCCACGAACCGGGACAACAAGAACTCTGGAAACACCATATATTTT. Protein sequence: CATNRDNKNSGNTIYF. The V and J genes are TRBV6-1 and TRBJ1-3; D is perhaps TRBD1 (6 bases). This CDR3 has 16 amino acids. CDR1 is MNHNS and CDR2 is SASEGT in the germline V gene. Trimming removed 10 bases from V and 0 bases from J, with 19 bases in between.

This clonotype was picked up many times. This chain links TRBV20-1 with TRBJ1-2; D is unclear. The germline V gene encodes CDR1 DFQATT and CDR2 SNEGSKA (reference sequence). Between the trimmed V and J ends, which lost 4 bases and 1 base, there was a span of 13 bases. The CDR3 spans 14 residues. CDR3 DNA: TGCAGTGCTAATCGTAGAGGTCTTAACTATGGCTACACCTTC. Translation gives CSANRRGLNYGYTF.

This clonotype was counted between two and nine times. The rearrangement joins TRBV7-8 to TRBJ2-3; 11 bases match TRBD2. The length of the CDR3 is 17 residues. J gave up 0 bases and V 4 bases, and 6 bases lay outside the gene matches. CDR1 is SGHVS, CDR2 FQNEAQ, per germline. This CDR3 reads CASSWGLAVISTDTQYF. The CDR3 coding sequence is TGTGCCAGCAGCTGGGGACTAGCGGTGATCAGCACAGATACGCAGTATTTT. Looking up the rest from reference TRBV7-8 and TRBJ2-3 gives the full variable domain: GAGVSQSPRYKVAKRGQDVALRCDPISGHVSLFWYQQALGQGPEFLTYFQNEAQLDKSGLPSDRFFAERPEGSVSTLKIQRTQQEDSAVYLCASSWGLAVISTDTQYFGPGTRLTVL.